This paragraph reports one TCR beta chain. The antigen is undetermined. Method: immunoSEQ multiplex PCR; TCRdb's copy keeps in-frame clones and lacks some. The table lists 40,000 to 60,000 clones, about 76% of them singletons, with approximately 6.5% in the top ten. This record belongs to a study of OX40 agonist ivuxolimab in advanced cancers. Study in general: Ivuxolimab is an agonistic anti-OX40 (CD134) antibody, and patients were treated with it. Study-level findings and limits: In the 0.1 to 3.0 mg/kg range, CD4+ and CD8+ blood T cells had expanded clonally by week 6.

Sample: CD4+ or CD8+ T cells sorted from blood, taken in a trial of the OX40 agonist ivuxolimab. This TCR was recovered from an adult with an advanced solid tumor such as melanoma, head and neck, liver or kidney cancer.

The CDR3 loop reads CATGMGGGTEAFF. The CDR3 coding sequence is TGTGCCACCGGAATGGGGGGGGGCACTGAAGCTTTCTTT. The chain combines TRBV4-2 with TRBJ1-1; perhaps TRBD1 as D (5 bases). With 10 bases removed from V and 4 bases from J, the gap between germline ends came to 16 bases. The CDR3 sequence is 13 residues long. Germline CDR1 is LGHNA and CDR2 is YNFKEQ.